Below, 5 T cell receptor beta chains from the same sample are listed, as sequenced in a study of regulatory T cells in long-lasting Graves disease. The time point denotes: persistent/refractory GD, antithyroid drugs over 5 years with positive TRAb. Extracted PBMC RNA gave rise to the TCR library. Building of the TCR beta libraries involved iRepertoire HTBI primers and Arm-PCR of CDR3 regions. TCRdb called the multiplex PCR reads again in MiXCR, with one record for every CDR3 protein. The repertoire holds roughly 470,000 distinct CDR3 sequences, about a fifth seen once, with 7% to 10% in the top ten. This material consisted of peripheral blood mononuclear cells (PBMCs), taken when the disease was refractory, from a patient treated with antithyroid drugs. The receptors were sampled from a female donor with Graves disease.

This clonotype was observed at least ten times. The V gene is TRBV7-8, the J gene TRBJ2-5; 8 bases agree with TRBD1. This CDR3 comprises 14 residues. Germline V gene lookup returns CDR1 SGHVS and CDR2 FQNEAQ. The J segment lost 3 bases and the V segment lost 2 bases, leaving 2 bases of the junction unmatched. DNA of the CDR3: TGTGCCAGCAGCTTACTACAGGGGGAAGAGACCCAGTACTTC. Translating it yields CASSLLQGEETQYF.

This clonotype appeared many times. This chain connects TRBV28 to TRBJ2-7; D remains ambiguous. From germline, CDR1 is MDHEN and CDR2 SYDVKM. The CDR3 is 14 amino acids. V lost 1 base to trimming and J lost 0 bases, with 7 bases between them. CDR3 region: CASSLFSASYEQYF. In DNA, the CDR3 is TGTGCCAGCAGTTTATTTTCCGCCTCCTACGAGCAGTACTTC.

The J gene is TRBJ2-7, the V gene TRBV5-1; 11 bases line up with TRBD2. This CDR3 has 15 residues. Per germline, CDR1 SGHRS and CDR2 YFSETQ. V gave up 4 bases and J gave up 5 bases; unmatched junction bases: 8. CDR3 amino acids: CASSQKWGLADEQYF. The CDR3 nucleotides are TGCGCCAGCAGCCAAAAATGGGGACTAGCGGACGAGCAGTACTTC.

In its sample, this clonotype was seen a few times. The chain joins TRBV6-1 to TRBJ2-7; D might be TRBD2 (6 bases). The CDR3 consists of 16 residues. Trimming removed 0 bases at V and 5 bases at J, with 17 bases between. Germline CDR1 reads MNHNS; CDR2 reads SASEGT. CDR3 sequence reads: CASSEALRPAGDEQYF. As DNA, the CDR3 is TGTGCCAGCAGTGAAGCGCTTAGACCAGCGGGCGACGAGCAGTACTTC.

The CDR3 sequence: CASSLEGGLAGGEQYF. The CDR3 DNA reads as TGTGCCAGCAGCCTCGAAGGGGGACTAGCGGGAGGTGAGCAGTACTTC. The V gene is TRBV28, the J gene TRBJ2-7, with TRBD2 matching 15 bases. The length of the CDR3 is 16 residues. The germline gives CDR1 MDHEN, CDR2 SYDVKM. Trimming cost V 6 bases and J 7 bases; bases outside gene matches: 10.